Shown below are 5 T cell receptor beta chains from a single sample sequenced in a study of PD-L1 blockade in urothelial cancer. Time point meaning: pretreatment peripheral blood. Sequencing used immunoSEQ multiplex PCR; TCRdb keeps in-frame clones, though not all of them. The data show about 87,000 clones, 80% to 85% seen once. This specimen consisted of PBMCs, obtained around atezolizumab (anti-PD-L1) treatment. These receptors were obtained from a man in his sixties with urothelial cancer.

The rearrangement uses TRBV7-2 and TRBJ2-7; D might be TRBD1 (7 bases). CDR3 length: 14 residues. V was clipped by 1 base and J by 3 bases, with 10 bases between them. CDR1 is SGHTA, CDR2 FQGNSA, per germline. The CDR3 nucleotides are TGTGCCAGCAGCTTAGGCGGGACAGACTACGAGCAGTACTTC. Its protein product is CASSLGGTDYEQYF.

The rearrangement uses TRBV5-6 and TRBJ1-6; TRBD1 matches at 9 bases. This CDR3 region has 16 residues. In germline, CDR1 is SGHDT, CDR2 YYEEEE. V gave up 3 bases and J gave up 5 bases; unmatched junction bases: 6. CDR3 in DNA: TGTGCCAGCAGCTACACCGGGACAGGGAATAATTCACCCCTCCACTTT. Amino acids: CASSYTGTGNNSPLHF.

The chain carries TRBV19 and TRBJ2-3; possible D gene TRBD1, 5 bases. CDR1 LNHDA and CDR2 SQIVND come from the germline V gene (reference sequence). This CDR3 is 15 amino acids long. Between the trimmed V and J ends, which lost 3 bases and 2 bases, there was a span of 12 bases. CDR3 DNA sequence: TGTGCCAGTAGTATTGGTGGGGCCTTCACAGATACGCAGTATTTT. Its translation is CASSIGGAFTDTQYF.

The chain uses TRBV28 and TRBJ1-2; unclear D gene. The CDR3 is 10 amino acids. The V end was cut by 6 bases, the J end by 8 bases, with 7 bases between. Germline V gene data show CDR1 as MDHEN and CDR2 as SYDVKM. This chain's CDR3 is CASSGAGYTF. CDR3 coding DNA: TGTGCCAGCAGCGGAGCGGGCTACACCTTC.

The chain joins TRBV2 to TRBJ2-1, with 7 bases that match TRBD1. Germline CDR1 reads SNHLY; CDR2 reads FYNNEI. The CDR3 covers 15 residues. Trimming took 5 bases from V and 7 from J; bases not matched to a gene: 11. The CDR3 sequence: CASSLTGVSGNEQFF. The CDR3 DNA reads TGTGCCAGCAGTCTTACAGGGGTTTCAGGGAATGAGCAGTTCTTC.